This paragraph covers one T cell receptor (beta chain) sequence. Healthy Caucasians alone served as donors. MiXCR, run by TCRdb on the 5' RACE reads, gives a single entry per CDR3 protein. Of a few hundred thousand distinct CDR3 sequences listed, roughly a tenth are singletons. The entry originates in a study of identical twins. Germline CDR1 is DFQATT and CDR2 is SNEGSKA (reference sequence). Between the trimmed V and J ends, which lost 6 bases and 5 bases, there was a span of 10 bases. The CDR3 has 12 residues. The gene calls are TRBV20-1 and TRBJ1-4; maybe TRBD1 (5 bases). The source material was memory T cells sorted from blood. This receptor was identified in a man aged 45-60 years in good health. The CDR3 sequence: CSAMPGNEKLFF. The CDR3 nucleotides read TGCAGTGCAATGCCAGGGAATGAAAAACTGTTTTTT.